This record covers a single T cell receptor (beta chain). Antigen: not known. With molecular barcodes, quantitative 5'-RACE was used to make the TCR beta libraries. TCRdb re-analysed the 5' RACE reads in MiXCR, keeping a single row per CDR3 protein. This table has a few hundred thousand distinct CDR3 sequences, 18% appearing once. The data originate from a study of CD8 T cells in ankylosing spondylitis. Study outcomes and limitations: One TCR beta motif, made up of several highly homologous variants, appeared characteristic of ankylosing spondylitis blood. Disease-linked clones had a CD8+ phenotype and relatively low frequency in peripheral blood. Matched ankylosing spondylitis synovial fluid reportedly showed significant enrichment of disease-linked clones.

V lost 4 bases, J lost 0 bases, and 5 bases lay in between. Germline CDR1 and CDR2: SQVTM and ANQGSEA. This CDR3 has 12 residues. V is TRBV29-1 and J is TRBJ2-3; D is undetermined. Input material: blood, either unsorted or a sorted T cell fraction (not recorded which). This clonotype was obtained from a male donor with ankylosing spondylitis. The CDR3 spells CSVGSSTDTQYF. CDR3 DNA sequence: TGCAGCGTTGGAAGTAGCACAGATACGCAGTATTTT.